This TCR beta chain was recovered during a study of cytomegalovirus exposure and HLA in healthy donors. General study findings and limits: The study had only CMV serostatus as immune exposure information. V- and J-gene trimming of TCR beta was linked (in a later analysis) to a missense DCLRE1C variant.

V lost 2 bases to trimming and J lost 5 bases, with 13 bases between them. Looked up from germline, CDR1 is SGHTA and CDR2 is FQGNSA. The CDR3 is 15 amino acids. Participants comprised healthy donors of bone marrow. The PCR used 60 Vbeta and 13 Jbeta primers. Sequenced by immunoSEQ multiplex PCR; TCRdb stores in-frame clones only, minus some. The table shows some 190,000 clones, with 81% occurring only once. Remarks on this clone: Its antigen is not identified.

The rearrangement uses TRBV7-2 and TRBJ2-1, with no clear D. The TCR comes from a man aged 18-30 years in good health and CMV-seronegative. Material: PBMCs. CDR3 protein: CASSLMAGRNNEQFF. As DNA, the CDR3 is TGTGCCAGCAGCTTAATGGCAGGCAGAAACAATGAGCAGTTCTTC.